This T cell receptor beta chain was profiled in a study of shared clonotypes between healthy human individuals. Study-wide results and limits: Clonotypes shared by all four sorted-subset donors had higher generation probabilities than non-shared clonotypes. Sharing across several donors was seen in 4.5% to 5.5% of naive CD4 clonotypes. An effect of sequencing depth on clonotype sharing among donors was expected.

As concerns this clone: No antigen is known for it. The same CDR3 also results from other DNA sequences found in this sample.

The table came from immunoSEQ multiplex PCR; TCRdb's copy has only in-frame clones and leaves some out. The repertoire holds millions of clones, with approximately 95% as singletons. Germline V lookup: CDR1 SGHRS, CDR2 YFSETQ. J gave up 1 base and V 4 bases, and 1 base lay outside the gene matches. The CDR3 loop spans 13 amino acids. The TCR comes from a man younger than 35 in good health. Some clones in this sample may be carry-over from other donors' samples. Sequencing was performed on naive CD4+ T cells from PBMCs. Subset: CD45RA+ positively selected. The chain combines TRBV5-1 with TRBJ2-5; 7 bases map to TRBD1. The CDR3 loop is CASSPGGQETQYF. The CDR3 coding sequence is TGCGCCAGCAGCCCAGGGGGCCAAGAGACCCAGTACTTC. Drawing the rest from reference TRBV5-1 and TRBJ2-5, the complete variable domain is KAGVTQTPRYLIKTRGQQVTLSCSPISGHRSVSWYQQTPGQGLQFLFEYFSETQRNKGNFPGRFSGRQFSNSRSEMNVSTLELGDSALYLCASSPGGQETQYFGPGTRLLVL.